This TCR beta chain was profiled in a study of blood T cells in healthy people across ages. Study-wide results and caveats: Measured against age, TCR beta diversity per million T cells decreased in a roughly linear manner. The study regarded diversity estimates from one million T cells as underestimates.

Then a second PCR, running about 6 to 12 cycles, was carried out with a sample-barcoded 5' primer and a J-beta primer mix. TCRdb used MiXCR to reprocess the 5' RACE reads, holding one entry per CDR3 protein. The sample shows roughly 500,000 distinct CDR3 sequences, roughly 29% of them seen only once. This clonotype was counted ten times or more. Its antigen is not known. Each donor was a healthy Caucasian individual from Russia, aged roughly 6 to 90. This clonotype originated in a woman in her 70s in good health. Sequencing was carried out using blood.

CDR3 residues: CASASGANVLTF. In nucleotides, the CDR3 is TGTGCTAGCGCCTCTGGGGCCAACGTCCTGACTTTC. The chain employs TRBV12-5 and TRBJ2-6; unclear D gene. The CDR3 has 12 amino acids. CDR1 and CDR2 from the germline V gene are LGHNT and FRNRAP. Trimming took off 9 bases at V and 0 bases at J, with 3 bases between the two ends.